These 22 T cell receptor beta chains came from one sample sequenced in a study of blood T cell repertoires in COVID-19. Assay used: immunoSEQ multiplex PCR; TCRdb lists only in-frame clones, some missing. The sample contains approximately 150,000 clones, 75% to 90% of which appear only once. The specimen sequenced was peripheral blood. Receptor source: a human donor in a cohort sampled during active COVID-19.

This clone was observed a few times. V gene TRBV5-1 combines with J gene TRBJ1-4; tentative D call: TRBD1 (6 bases). CDR3 length: 15 residues. Germline V gene lookup returns CDR1 SGHRS and CDR2 YFSETQ. Trimming cost V 0 bases and J 7 bases, with 13 bases left between them. CDR3 nucleotides: TGCGCCAGCAGCTTGGACGGCAGGGGACCTGAAAAACTGTTTTTT. Translated, it gives CASSLDGRGPEKLFF. Full variable domain (missing parts from reference TRBV5-1 and TRBJ1-4): KAGVTQTPRYLIKTRGQQVTLSCSPISGHRSVSWYQQTPGQGLQFLFEYFSETQRNKGNFPGRFSGRQFSNSRSEMNVSTLELGDSALYLCASSLDGRGPEKLFFGSGTQLSVL.

The J gene is TRBJ1-1, the V gene TRBV19, with D possibly being TRBD1 (6 bases). V lost 5 bases and J 1 base, leaving 14 bases between the germline ends. There are 15 residues in the CDR3. CDR1 LNHDA and CDR2 SQIVND come from the germline V gene (reference sequence). The CDR3 sequence is CASSLGGPWNTEAFF. The DNA of the CDR3 is TGTGCCAGTAGTCTCGGGGGGCCCTGGAACACTGAAGCTTTCTTT.

The chain links TRBV7-9 to TRBJ1-1; the D gene is possibly TRBD1 (6 bases). With 5 bases removed from V and 3 bases from J, the gap between germline ends came to 13 bases. From germline, CDR1 is SEHNR and CDR2 FQNEAQ (reference sequence). The CDR3 has 14 amino acids. CDR3 loop: CASSLAGAHTEAFF. The CDR3 DNA follows: TGTGCCAGCAGCCTGGCGGGGGCCCACACTGAAGCTTTCTTT.

The chain links TRBV19 to TRBJ1-4; 7 nucleotides match TRBD1. The CDR3 contains 16 residues. The junction had 8 bases not matched to a gene; V was cut back by 6 bases and J by 1 base. Per the germline V gene, CDR1 is LNHDA and CDR2 is SQIVND (reference sequence). CDR3 coding DNA: TGTGCCAGTAGCCCCGGGACAGATAGAACTAATGAAAAACTGTTTTTT. Translating gives CASSPGTDRTNEKLFF.

The chain uses TRBV6-6 and TRBJ2-7, with D tentatively TRBD1 (6 bases). V was trimmed by 2 bases and J by 2 bases, leaving 7 bases between them. CDR1 MNHNY and CDR2 SVGAGI come from the germline V gene (reference sequence). This CDR3 comprises 13 residues. The CDR3 DNA sequence: TGTGCCAGCAGTTACGGGACAACCTACGAGCAGTACTTC. Translated: CASSYGTTYEQYF.

The chain employs TRBV28 and TRBJ1-1, with D perhaps TRBD1 (6 bases). V was trimmed by 4 bases and J by 11 bases, leaving 23 bases between them. Germline lookup yields CDR1 MDHEN and CDR2 SYDVKM. The CDR3 is 15 residues long. The CDR3 loop reads CASSSPVGLLQGAFF. CDR3 in DNA: TGTGCCAGCAGTTCCCCTGTCGGGCTTCTCCAGGGGGCTTTCTTT. Looking up the rest from reference TRBV28 and TRBJ1-1 gives the full variable domain: DVKVTQSSRYLVKRTGEKVFLECVQDMDHENMFWYRQDPGLGLRLIYFSYDVKMKEKGDIPEGYSVSREKKERFSLILESASTNQTSMYLCASSSPVGLLQGAFFGQGTRLTVV.

This rearrangement joins TRBV19 to TRBJ2-3; 9 bases agree with TRBD2. CDR1 is LNHDA, CDR2 SQIVND, per germline (reference sequence). The junction had 4 bases not matched to a gene; V was cut back by 4 bases and J by 2 bases. The CDR3 loop spans 15 amino acids. CDR3 in DNA: TGTGCCAGTAGTACCCGACTAGCGGACACAGATACGCAGTATTTT. This sequence encodes CASSTRLADTDTQYF.

V and J are TRBV4-1 and TRBJ1-2; maybe TRBD1 (5 bases). Germline CDR1 reads MGHRA; CDR2 reads YSYEKL. V lost 7 bases, J lost 0 bases, and 12 bases lay in between. The CDR3 runs 14 residues. The CDR3 sequence: CASTEGLANYGYTF. As DNA, the CDR3 is TGCGCCAGCACTGAGGGACTAGCTAACTATGGCTACACCTTC.

This chain connects TRBV6-5 to TRBJ2-3, with 8 bases aligning to TRBD1. Germline trimming cut 6 bases from V and 6 bases from J; bases unmatched to any gene: 5. This CDR3 has 13 amino acids. Germline CDR1 and CDR2: MNHEY and SVGAGI. Here the CDR3 reads CASRQTGDDTQYF. The CDR3 DNA sequence: TGTGCCAGCAGACAGACAGGGGACGATACGCAGTATTTT.

The chain recombines TRBV5-5 with TRBJ1-2, with TRBD1 matching 7 bases. With 4 bases clipped from V and 4 bases from J, the junction kept 10 bases outside the gene matches. The germline CDR1 and CDR2 sequences are SGHKS and YYEKEE (reference sequence). There are 15 residues in the CDR3. The CDR3 region has the DNA TGTGCCAGCAGCCTACAACAGGGGCTTGGCTATGGCTACACCTTC. Its protein is CASSLQQGLGYGYTF.

The rearrangement links TRBV18 to TRBJ2-1; 8 bases map to TRBD2. The ends lost 3 bases at V and 7 bases at J; junction bases unmatched: 5. The V gene's germline CDR1 is KGHSH and CDR2 LQKENI. This CDR3 is 14 amino acids long. For the CDR3, the DNA is TGTGCCAGCTCACCTGGGACTAGTTTGAATGAGCAGTTCTTC. It encodes CASSPGTSLNEQFF.

V usage is TRBV11-3 and J usage is TRBJ1-3; D gene unclear. Looked up from germline, CDR1 is SGHNT and CDR2 is YENEEA. The CDR3 extends over 20 amino acids. V was pared by 5 bases and J by 0 bases, with 26 bases between. The CDR3 is CASSHKAGHGIPLSGNTIYF. The CDR3 region has the DNA TGTGCCAGCAGCCACAAGGCAGGCCACGGAATTCCCCTCTCTGGAAACACCATATATTTT.

The V and J genes are TRBV7-8 and TRBJ1-1; D is possibly TRBD1 (5 bases). The CDR3 is 20 residues long. Germline lookup yields CDR1 SGHVS and CDR2 FQNEAQ. Trimming shortened V by 2 bases and J by 5 bases, and 30 bases separated the two germline ends. CDR3 nucleotides: TGTGCCAGCAGCTTACCCAATAGGAATGTGGCGGGCAGGGACTTAACTGAAGCTTTCTTT. This codes for CASSLPNRNVAGRDLTEAFF.

The chain joins TRBV10-2 to TRBJ1-1; 8 bases fit TRBD1. Trimming at V came to 3 bases and at J to 4 bases, leaving 10 bases not matched to a gene. The CDR3 loop spans 16 amino acids. CDR1 and CDR2 (germline): WSHSY, SAAADI. The CDR3, as DNA: TGCGCCAGCAGTGAAGGGACAGGTAATTTCGGCACTGAAGCTTTCTTT. Protein product: CASSEGTGNFGTEAFF.

This clone was found once. This chain links TRBV3-1 (or the pseudogene TRBV3-2) with TRBJ1-1, with D perhaps TRBD1 (5 bases). With 2 bases removed from V and 2 bases from J, the gap between germline ends came to 9 bases. Germline V lookup: CDR1 LGHDT, CDR2 YNNKEL (reference sequence). This CDR3 is 14 amino acids long. CDR3 sequence: CASSQRGYNTEAFF. The DNA of the CDR3 is TGTGCCAGCAGCCAAAGGGGCTACAACACTGAAGCTTTCTTT.

This clone was found once. The V and J genes are TRBV6-9 and TRBJ1-1; TRBD1 matches at 7 bases. V lost 3 bases to trimming and J lost 4 bases; unmatched junction nucleotides: 8. The CDR3 runs to 15 residues. Germline V gene lookup returns CDR1 MNHGY and CDR2 SVAAGI. DNA of the CDR3: TGTGCCAGCAGTTACCCTCCCACAGGGGTCACTGAAGCTTTCTTT. The encoded protein is CASSYPPTGVTEAFF.

This chain uses TRBV6-2 or TRBV6-3 with TRBJ2-3; a possible D gene is TRBD1 (6 bases). Trimming stripped 6 bases from V and 10 bases from J, with 26 bases between. Germline CDR1 MNHEY, CDR2 SVGEGT. The CDR3 consists of 16 residues. The CDR3 loop reads CASSPVMGASFLAQYF. The DNA for the CDR3 is TGTGCCAGCAGCCCCGTCATGGGGGCCTCCTTTCTGGCGCAGTATTTT.

The gene calls are TRBV19 and TRBJ1-5; D uncertain. CDR1 is LNHDA, CDR2 SQIVND, per germline (reference sequence). This CDR3 comprises 17 residues. Trimming shortened V by 5 bases and J by 5 bases, and 22 bases separated the two germline ends. This CDR3 is CASSLTHLGRGYQPQHF. CDR3 bases: TGTGCCAGTAGTCTCACACACCTTGGGAGAGGCTATCAGCCCCAGCATTTT.

The chain joins TRBV3-1 (or the pseudogene TRBV3-2) to TRBJ1-2; no clear D. The CDR3 has 15 amino acids. Looked up from germline, CDR1 is LGHDT and CDR2 is YNNKEL (reference sequence). V was cut by 0 bases and J by 7 bases, with 15 bases left in between. The CDR3 loop reads CASSQDGSPNGGYTF. Written as DNA, the CDR3 is TGTGCCAGCAGCCAAGACGGGAGTCCCAACGGTGGCTACACCTTC.

Here the CDR3 reads CASSIGGGETQYF. CDR3 sequence (DNA): TGTGCCAGTAGTATCGGCGGGGGTGAGACCCAGTACTTC. The chain combines TRBV19 with TRBJ2-5; 7 bases agree with TRBD2. V lost 3 bases, J lost 5 bases, and 3 bases stayed unmatched. The germline gives CDR1 LNHDA, CDR2 SQIVND (reference sequence). This CDR3 contains 13 residues.

The rearrangement links TRBV25-1 to TRBJ1-6; D not certain. CDR1 is MGHDK, CDR2 SYGVNS, per germline. This CDR3 has 14 residues. With 1 base removed from V and 7 bases from J, the gap between germline ends came to 8 bases. Here the CDR3 DNA reads TGTGCCAGCAGTGAATCAGGTCTGAATTCACCCCTCCACTTT. Its protein product is CASSESGLNSPLHF.

This clone was seen just once. V gene TRBV6-5 combines with J gene TRBJ2-5; D might be TRBD2 (7 bases). The CDR3 has 14 residues. Germline CDR1 MNHEY, CDR2 SVGAGI. V was cut by 4 bases and J by 5 bases, with 14 bases left in between. The chain's CDR3 is CASSSGGQGETQYF. CDR3 coding DNA: TGTGCCAGCAGTTCCGGGGGGCAGGGGGAGACCCAGTACTTC.